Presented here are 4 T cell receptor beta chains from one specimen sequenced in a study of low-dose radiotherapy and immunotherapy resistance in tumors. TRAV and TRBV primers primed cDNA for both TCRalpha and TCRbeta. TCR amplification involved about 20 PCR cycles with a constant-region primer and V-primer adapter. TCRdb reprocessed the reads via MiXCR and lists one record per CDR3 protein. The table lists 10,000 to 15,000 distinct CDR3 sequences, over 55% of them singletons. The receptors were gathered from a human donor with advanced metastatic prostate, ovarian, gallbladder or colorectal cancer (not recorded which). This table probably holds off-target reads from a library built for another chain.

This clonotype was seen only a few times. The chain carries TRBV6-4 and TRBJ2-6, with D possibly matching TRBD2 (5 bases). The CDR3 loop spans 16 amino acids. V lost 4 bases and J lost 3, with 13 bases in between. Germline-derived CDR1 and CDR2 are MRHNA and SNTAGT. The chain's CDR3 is CASSAEGGSGANVLTF. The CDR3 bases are TGTGCCAGCAGTGCCGAAGGTGGGAGTGGGGCCAACGTCCTGACTTTC.

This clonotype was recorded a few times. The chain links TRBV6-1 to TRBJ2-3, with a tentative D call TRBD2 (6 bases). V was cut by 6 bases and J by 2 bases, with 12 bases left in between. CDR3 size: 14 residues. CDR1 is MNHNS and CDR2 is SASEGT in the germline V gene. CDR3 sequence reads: CASRRDPTTDTQYF. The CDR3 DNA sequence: TGTGCCAGCAGGCGGGATCCCACCACAGATACGCAGTATTTT.

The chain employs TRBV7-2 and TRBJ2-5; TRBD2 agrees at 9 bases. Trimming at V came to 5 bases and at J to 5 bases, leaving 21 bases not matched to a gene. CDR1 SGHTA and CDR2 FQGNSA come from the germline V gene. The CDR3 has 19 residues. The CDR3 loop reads CASSGFGGRGGLSGETQYF. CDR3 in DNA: TGTGCCAGCAGCGGGTTTGGCGGGAGGGGAGGCCTTTCGGGGGAGACCCAGTACTTC.

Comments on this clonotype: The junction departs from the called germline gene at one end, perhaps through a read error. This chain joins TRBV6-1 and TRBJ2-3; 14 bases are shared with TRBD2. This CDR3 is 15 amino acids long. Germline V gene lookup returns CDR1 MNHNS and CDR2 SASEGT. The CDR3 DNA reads TGCGCCAGCAGGGCCGGGACTAGCGGGGGTGATACGCAGTATTTT. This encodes CASRAGTSGGDTQYF.